The next 17 T cell receptor beta chains were all read from a single sample in a study of T cell repertoires in cytomegalovirus infection. TCRdb reprocessed the reads via MiXCR and lists one record per CDR3 protein. The sample has roughly 280,000 distinct CDR3 sequences, approximately 9.1% seen once. The sample was PBMCs. These receptors were taken from a human donor in good health (CMV status not recorded). Some clones in this sample may be carry-over from other donors' samples.

Many counts were recorded for this clonotype. This chain uses TRBV7-2 with TRBJ2-3; no clear D. The germline V gene has CDR1 SGHTA and CDR2 FQGNSA. Trimming shortened V by 0 bases and J by 0 bases, and 4 bases separated the two germline ends. The CDR3 covers 14 residues. In DNA form, the CDR3 reads TGTGCCAGCAGCTTAGCGTACAGCACAGATACGCAGTATTTT. Translation: CASSLAYSTDTQYF.

This clonotype was found many times. The genes are TRBV5-1 and TRBJ1-1, with TRBD1 identical over 8 bases. V shed 5 bases, J shed 1 base, and the junction held 4 bases outside the gene matches. In germline, CDR1 is SGHRS, CDR2 YFSETQ. The length of the CDR3 is 14 residues. For the CDR3, the DNA is TGCGCCAGCAGATATGGGACAGGGAACACTGAAGCTTTCTTT. Translating it yields CASRYGTGNTEAFF.

V gene TRBV7-6 combines with J gene TRBJ1-1, with 7 bases that match TRBD1. Per germline, CDR1 SGHVS and CDR2 FNYEAQ. CDR3 length: 14 residues. V shed 5 bases and J 7 bases; nucleotides not matched to a gene: 10. For the CDR3, the DNA is TGTGCCAGCAGCGCGACAGGGCTGTTTGGTGAAGCTTTCTTT. This codes for CASSATGLFGEAFF.

This clonotype was recorded at least ten times. One end of the junction is discordant with germline, which a read error may explain. V gene TRBV7-2 combines with J gene TRBJ1-2; D is undetermined. Germline assignment: CDR1 SGHTA and CDR2 FQGNSA. The length of the CDR3 is 12 residues. CDR3 bases: TGTGCCAGCAGCTTTGACAATTACTCCTACATCTTC. It yields the protein CASSFDNYSYIF.

The chain carries TRBV7-2 and TRBJ1-2; a weak D match, TRBD1 (6 bases). V was clipped by 5 bases and J by 2 bases, with 21 bases between them. The length of the CDR3 is 17 residues. Germline CDR1 SGHTA, CDR2 FQGNSA. The CDR3 region has the DNA TGTGCCAGCAGCCCAAGTCCCTTGACAGGCTCGAACTATGGCTACACCTTC. Encoded protein: CASSPSPLTGSNYGYTF. Drawing the rest from reference TRBV7-2 and TRBJ1-2, the complete variable domain is GAGVSQSPSNKVTEKGKDVELRCDPISGHTALYWYRQSLGQGLEFLIYFQGNSAPDKSGLPSDRFSAERTGGSVSTLTIQRTQQEDSAVYLCASSPSPLTGSNYGYTFGSGTRLTVV.

This clonotype was found a few times. The chain couples TRBV6-1 to TRBJ1-1; 9 bases are a match to TRBD1. V dropped 7 bases and J dropped 6; count of bases not matched to a gene: 9. The CDR3 runs 14 residues. Germline CDR1 is MNHNS and CDR2 is SASEGT. The CDR3 here is CASKPGQGRAEAFF. Written as DNA, the CDR3 is TGTGCCAGCAAACCGGGACAGGGACGGGCTGAAGCTTTCTTT.

This clonotype was counted many times. The rearrangement uses TRBV7-2 and TRBJ2-7; D might be TRBD1 (7 bases). The length of the CDR3 is 13 residues. V was pared by 5 bases and J by 7 bases, with 15 bases between. The germline V gene has CDR1 SGHTA and CDR2 FQGNSA. The CDR3 loop reads CASSLTGAGEQYF. The CDR3 nucleotides are TGTGCCAGCAGCCTTACAGGGGCGGGAGAGCAGTACTTC.

This clonotype was seen at least ten times. The V gene is TRBV7-2, the J gene TRBJ1-5; D gene uncertain. The V gene lost 9 bases and the J gene lost 0 bases, with 12 bases spanning the gap. The germline CDR1 and CDR2 sequences are SGHTA and FQGNSA. The CDR3 totals 14 residues. The CDR3 reads CASNPTVSNQPQHF. As DNA, the CDR3 is TGTGCCAGTAACCCGACGGTTAGCAATCAGCCCCAGCATTTT.

In its sample, this clonotype was seen many times. The chain couples TRBV7-2 to TRBJ1-4, with 12 bases that match TRBD1. The CDR3 length is 17 residues. Germline V gene lookup returns CDR1 SGHTA and CDR2 FQGNSA. V gave up 5 bases and J gave up 8 bases; unmatched junction bases: 12. The CDR3 sequence: CASSPTGTGGKREKLFF. CDR3 coding DNA: TGTGCCAGCAGCCCGACCGGGACAGGGGGCAAACGGGAAAAACTGTTTTTT.

This clonotype was picked up many times. The chain employs TRBV7-2 and TRBJ2-1; 8 nucleotides align to TRBD2. V was clipped by 1 base and J by 0 bases; unmatched bases: 2. CDR1 and CDR2 from the germline V gene are SGHTA and FQGNSA. This CDR3 is 16 amino acids long. The CDR3 region is CASSLVGGGSYNEQFF. As DNA, the CDR3 is TGTGCCAGCAGCTTAGTCGGGGGGGGCTCCTACAATGAGCAGTTCTTC.

This clonotype was observed many times. The chain joins TRBV7-8 to TRBJ2-3; D ambiguous. Trimming removed 2 bases from V and 2 bases from J, with 8 bases in between. Germline CDR1 is SGHVS and CDR2 is FQNEAQ. CDR3 length equals 14 residues. Written as DNA, the CDR3 is TGTGCCAGCAGCTTATATGGCTCCACAGATACGCAGTATTTT. It codes for CASSLYGSTDTQYF.

This clonotype was detected a few times. The chain couples TRBV19 to TRBJ2-7; maybe TRBD1 (8 bases). Looked up from germline, CDR1 is LNHDA and CDR2 is SQIVND (reference sequence). The CDR3 has 14 amino acids. V lost 7 bases, J lost 2 bases, and 15 bases lay in between. The CDR3 DNA is TGTGCCAGTAAACAGGGGGGGGCCGCCTACGAGCAGTACTTC. This translates into CASKQGGAAYEQYF.

This clonotype was detected many times. V is TRBV7-9 and J is TRBJ1-5, with 8 positions matching TRBD1. This CDR3 has 16 amino acids. V lost 5 bases, J lost 4 bases, and 10 bases stayed unmatched. Germline CDR1 is SEHNR and CDR2 is FQNEAQ (reference sequence). The CDR3 spells CASSASDRGTNQPQHF. DNA of the CDR3: TGTGCCAGCAGCGCCTCTGACAGGGGAACGAATCAGCCCCAGCATTTT.

For this clonotype: A much larger clone sits a single nucleotide away, making a read error possible. The genes are TRBV6-6 and TRBJ2-6; 10 nucleotides match TRBD1. This CDR3 is built from 20 residues. Germline V gene data show CDR1 as MNHNY and CDR2 as SVGAGI (reference sequence). The CDR3 protein is CASSYSTGTGVVSGANVQTF. CDR3 in DNA: TGTGCCAGCAGTTACTCGACGGGGACAGGGGTAGTCTCTGGGGCCAACGTCCAGACTTTC.

Only a few counts were recorded for this clonotype. The junction and the germline gene differ at one end; a read error may be behind it. V is TRBV10-3 and J is TRBJ2-7; the D gene is possibly TRBD1 (5 bases). This CDR3 contains 16 residues. Germline values: CDR1 ENHRY, CDR2 SYGVKD. CDR3 sequence (DNA): TGTGCCAGCAGTGGGGCCTGGGCGAGACCCCCCTACGAGCAGTACTTC. This sequence encodes CASSGAWARPPYEQYF.

This clonotype was observed a handful of times. The chain combines TRBV7-8 with TRBJ2-7; TRBD2 aligns across 11 bases. Trimming removed 4 bases from V and 0 bases from J; junction bases left unmatched: 2. The CDR3 totals 15 residues. Germline V gene data show CDR1 as SGHVS and CDR2 as FQNEAQ. For the CDR3, the DNA is TGTGCCAGCAGCTATAGCGGGAGGGCCTCCTACGAGCAGTACTTC. Amino acid sequence: CASSYSGRASYEQYF. The full variable domain, rest sourced from reference TRBV7-8 and TRBJ2-7, is GAGVSQSPRYKVAKRGQDVALRCDPISGHVSLFWYQQALGQGPEFLTYFQNEAQLDKSGLPSDRFFAERPEGSVSTLKIQRTQQEDSAVYLCASSYSGRASYEQYFGPGTRLTVT.

The chain employs TRBV12-3 or TRBV12-4 and TRBJ2-7; 7 nucleotides match TRBD2. CDR3 length equals 14 residues. V was clipped by 10 bases and J by 0 bases; unmatched bases: 9. CDR3 amino acids: CATSGGGPSYEQYF. The CDR3 DNA is TGTGCCACCTCGGGGGGAGGGCCCTCCTACGAGCAGTACTTC.